The clone carrying this T cell receptor beta chain was seen once. Antigen unknown. The CDR3 totals 16 residues. CDR1 MNHEY and CDR2 SVGAGI come from the germline V gene. The V gene end was trimmed by 0 bases and the J gene end by 4 bases; junction bases not matched to a gene: 5. This record comes from a study of graft-versus-host responses after intestinal transplantation. About the study: Anti-thymocyte globulin was used for induction in all recipients, who then took tacrolimus and steroids for about 3 years.

Findings of the study overall: Recipient bone marrow held GvH clones, some seen earlier in ileum or blood. GvH clone levels peaked in circulation, and this peak was associated with early post-transplant HvG declines.

TCRdb's copy holds only in-frame clones and misses some; the assay was immunoSEQ multiplex PCR. The table includes over 45,000 clones, roughly 93% detected once. The TCR sequence derives from a human donor who was the organ donor for an intestinal transplant. J is TRBJ2-7 and V is TRBV6-5; 11 bases are shared with TRBD2. This material consisted of unstimulated CD4+ T cells sorted from spleen or lymph node cells, taken before transplant. The CDR3 DNA is TGTGCCAGCAGTTACTCGCATAGCGGGGGGGCTTACGAGCAGTACTTC. Translated: CASSYSHSGGAYEQYF.